The clone carrying this T cell receptor beta chain was seen only a few times. The antigen is unknown. TCRdb called the 5' RACE reads again in MiXCR, with one record for every CDR3 protein. Found here are about 44,000 distinct CDR3 sequences, about 23% of them singletons; the top ten hold 4.6%. This sample is part of a study of early T cells in non-severe SARS-CoV-2 infection. Study as a whole: Sequencing of unsorted whole blood was done on bulk RNA, leaving chains unpaired. Whole-study results and caveats: Database matching using VDJdb favored anti-spike CD8 responses, with private and CD4 specificities left missing.

After removal of 4 bases from V and 0 bases from J, the junction contained 3 bases not matched to a gene. The CDR3 contains 15 residues. CDR1 is SGHRS, CDR2 YFSETQ, per germline. The sample here was whole blood, taken at baseline. The chain carries TRBV5-1 and TRBJ2-3; 9 nucleotides align to TRBD2. This receptor was obtained from an adult who was a healthcare worker with PCR-confirmed SARS-CoV-2 infection or an uninfected control (not recorded which). This CDR3 reads CASSTTSGSTDTQYF. For the CDR3, the DNA is TGCGCCAGCAGCACGACTAGCGGAAGCACAGATACGCAGTATTTT.